This TCR beta chain was found in a study of T cell repertoires in cytomegalovirus infection. As for the study in general: Signatures in public TCR beta sequences pointed to both CMV infection and matching HLA type.

TCRdb re-derived calls from the reads in MiXCR, one entry per CDR3 protein. The table lists under 250,000 distinct CDR3 sequences, about 12% of them singletons. V was clipped by 1 base and J by 7 bases; unmatched bases: 1. The CDR3 sequence is 15 residues long. Germline V gene sequence: CDR1 SEHNR, CDR2 FQNEAQ (reference sequence). Study results and limitations: Pooled public TCR beta family frequency picked out CMV carriers with the relevant HLA. HLA-C-restricted CMV-specific TCR beta clonotypes were dominant in the ex vivo response.

This clonotype was seen repeatedly, ten times or more. No antigen is known for it. Sequenced input: PBMCs. The chain uses TRBV7-9 and TRBJ1-6, with 10 bases matching TRBD1. The TCR originated in a human donor in good health (CMV status not recorded). Some clones in this sample may be carry-over from other donors' samples. The CDR3 DNA follows: TGTGCCAGCAGCTTAGTGGGACAGGGGAATTCACCCCTCCACTTT. Translated, it gives CASSLVGQGNSPLHF.